The T cell receptor beta chain under discussion was sequenced for a study of shared clonotypes between healthy human individuals. TCRdb keeps only in-frame clones here, not all; method: immunoSEQ multiplex PCR. The sample lists about 1.4 million clones; roughly 96% were seen once. V was clipped by 2 bases and J by 3 bases, with 10 bases between them. CDR1 and CDR2 from the germline V gene are MNHEY and SVGAGI. This CDR3 region has 14 residues. The origin of this receptor is a young man in good health. The chain employs TRBV6-5 and TRBJ1-1, with unresolved D. Sequencing was carried out using naive CD4+ T cells sorted from blood. Subset here: CD45RA+ positively selected. The CDR3 DNA sequence: TGTGCCAGCAGTTACGGGAGCGCAGACACTGAAGCTTTCTTT. Protein: CASSYGSADTEAFF.